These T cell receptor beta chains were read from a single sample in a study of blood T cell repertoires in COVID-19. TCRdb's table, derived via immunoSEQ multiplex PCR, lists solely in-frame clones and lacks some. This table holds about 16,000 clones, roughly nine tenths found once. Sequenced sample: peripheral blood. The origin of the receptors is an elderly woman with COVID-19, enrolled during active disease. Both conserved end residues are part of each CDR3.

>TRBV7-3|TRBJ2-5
CASSGGARETQYF
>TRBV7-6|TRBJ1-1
CASSLVQGAEAFF
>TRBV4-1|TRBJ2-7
CASSQIGQRRHEQYF
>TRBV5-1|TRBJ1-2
CASSYSSTGGYGYTF
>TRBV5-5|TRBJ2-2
CASSLSGTITGELFF
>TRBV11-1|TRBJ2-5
CASSHRTARRQETQYF
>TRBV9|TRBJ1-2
CASSERWTGVKYGYTF
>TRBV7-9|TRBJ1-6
CASSRQGADSPLHF
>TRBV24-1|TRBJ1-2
CATSDTRRGRGYGYTF
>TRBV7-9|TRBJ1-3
CASSTGGGAVGNTIYF
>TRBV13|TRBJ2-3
CASSLLLAGADTQYF
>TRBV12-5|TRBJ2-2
CASGRWLTDAGELFF
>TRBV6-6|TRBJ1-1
CASSFPMGDNTEAFF
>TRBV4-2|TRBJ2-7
CASSQGTGDSYEQYF
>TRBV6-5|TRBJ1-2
CASRTGDYGYTF
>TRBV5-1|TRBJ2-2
CASSSGYGGELFF
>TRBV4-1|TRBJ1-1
CASSLDRGGEAFF
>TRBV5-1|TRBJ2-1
CASSLGGRNEQFF